This entry is about one T cell receptor (beta chain). Its antigen is still unknown. Looked up from germline, CDR1 is KGHSH and CDR2 is LQKENI. J gave up 4 bases and V 3 bases, and 13 bases lay outside the gene matches. The CDR3 sequence is 17 residues long. The sample comes from a study of shared clonotypes between healthy human individuals. Points from the study as a whole: For naive CD4 cells, roughly 4.8% of clonotypes were shared across a handful of donors.

Researchers ran the assay at a deep level. Clones were sequenced by immunoSEQ multiplex PCR, and TCRdb holds only the in-frame ones, with some missing. The sample lists about 2.3 million clones; 93% were seen once. The chain combines TRBV18 with TRBJ2-3; 7 nucleotides agree with TRBD2. The sequenced sample consisted of naive CD4+ T cells from PBMCs. This sample's subset: CD45RA+ positively selected. The TCR originated in a man younger than 30 in good health. Some clones in this sample may be carry-over from other donors' samples. The CDR3 DNA reads TGTGCCAGCTCACCGGGAATTGCGGGAGCCTGGGCAGATACGCAGTATTTT. Amino acids: CASSPGIAGAWADTQYF.